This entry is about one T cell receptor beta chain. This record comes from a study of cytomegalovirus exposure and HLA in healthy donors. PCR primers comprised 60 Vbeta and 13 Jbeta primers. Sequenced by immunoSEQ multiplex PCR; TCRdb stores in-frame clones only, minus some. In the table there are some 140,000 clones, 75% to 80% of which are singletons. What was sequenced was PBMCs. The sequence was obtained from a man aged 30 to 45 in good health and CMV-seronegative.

CDR3 DNA sequence: TGCGCCAGCAGTGGGGGGACTAGCGGGAGGACAGATACGCAGTATTTT. This encodes CASSGGTSGRTDTQYF. This chain joins TRBV10-1 and TRBJ2-3, with 15 bases identical to TRBD2. The CDR3 covers 16 residues. Germline CDR1 and CDR2: WNHNN and SYGVQD (reference sequence). The ends lost 4 bases at V and 3 bases at J; junction bases unmatched: 2.